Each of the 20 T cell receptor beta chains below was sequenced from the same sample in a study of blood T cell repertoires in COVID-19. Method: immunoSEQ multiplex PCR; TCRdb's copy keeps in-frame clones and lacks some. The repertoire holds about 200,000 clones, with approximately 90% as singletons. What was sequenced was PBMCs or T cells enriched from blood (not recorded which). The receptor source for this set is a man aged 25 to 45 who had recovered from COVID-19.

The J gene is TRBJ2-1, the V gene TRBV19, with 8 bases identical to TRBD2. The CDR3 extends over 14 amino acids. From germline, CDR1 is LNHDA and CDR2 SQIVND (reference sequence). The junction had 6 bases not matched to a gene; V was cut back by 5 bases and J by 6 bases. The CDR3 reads CASSAGTRINEQFF. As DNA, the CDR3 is TGTGCCAGTAGTGCGGGGACTAGGATCAATGAGCAGTTCTTC. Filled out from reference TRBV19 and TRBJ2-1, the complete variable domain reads DGGITQSPKYLFRKEGQNVTLSCEQNLNHDAMYWYRQDPGQGLRLIYYSQIVNDFQKGDIAEGYSVSREKKESFPLTVTSAQKNPTAFYLCASSAGTRINEQFFGPGTRLTVL.

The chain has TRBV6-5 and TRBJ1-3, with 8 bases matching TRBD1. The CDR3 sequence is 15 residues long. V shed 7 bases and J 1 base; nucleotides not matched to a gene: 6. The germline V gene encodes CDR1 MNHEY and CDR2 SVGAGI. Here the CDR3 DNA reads TGTGCCAGCAACGCAGGGACAGGATCTGGAAACACCATATATTTT. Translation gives CASNAGTGSGNTIYF.

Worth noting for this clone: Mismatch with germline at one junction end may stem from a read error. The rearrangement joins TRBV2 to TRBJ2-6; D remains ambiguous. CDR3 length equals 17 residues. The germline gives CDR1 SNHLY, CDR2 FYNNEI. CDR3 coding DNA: TGTGCCAGCAGGGAAGACGGTTTGAGATCTGGGGCCAACGTCCTGACTTTC. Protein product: CASREDGLRSGANVLTF.

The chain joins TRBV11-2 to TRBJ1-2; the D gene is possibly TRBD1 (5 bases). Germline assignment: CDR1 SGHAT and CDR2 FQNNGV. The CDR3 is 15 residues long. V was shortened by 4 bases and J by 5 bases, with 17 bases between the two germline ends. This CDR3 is CASSSGPSGGYGYTF. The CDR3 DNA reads TGTGCCAGCAGCTCCGGGCCCTCCGGGGGGTATGGCTACACCTTC.

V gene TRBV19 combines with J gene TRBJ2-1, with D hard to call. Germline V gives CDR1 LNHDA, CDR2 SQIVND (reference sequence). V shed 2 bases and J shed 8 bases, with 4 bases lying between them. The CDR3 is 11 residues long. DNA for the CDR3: TGTGCCAGTAGTATACGGGATGAGCAGTTCTTC. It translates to CASSIRDEQFF. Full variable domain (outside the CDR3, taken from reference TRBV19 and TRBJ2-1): DGGITQSPKYLFRKEGQNVTLSCEQNLNHDAMYWYRQDPGQGLRLIYYSQIVNDFQKGDIAEGYSVSREKKESFPLTVTSAQKNPTAFYLCASSIRDEQFFGPGTRLTVL.

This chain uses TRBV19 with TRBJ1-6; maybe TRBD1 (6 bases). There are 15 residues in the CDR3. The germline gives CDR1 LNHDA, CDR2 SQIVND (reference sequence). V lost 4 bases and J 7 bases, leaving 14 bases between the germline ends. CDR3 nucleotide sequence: TGTGCCAGTAGTACGACAGGTCCGAAAAATTCACCCCTCCACTTT. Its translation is CASSTTGPKNSPLHF.

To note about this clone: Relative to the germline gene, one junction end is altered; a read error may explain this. The CDR3 region is CASREGVIQYF. CDR3 coding DNA: TGTGCCAGCAGGGAAGGAGTCATTCAGTACTTC. The chain links TRBV6-1 to TRBJ2-4; no clear D gene. This CDR3 spans 11 amino acids. Looked up from germline, CDR1 is MNHNS and CDR2 is SASEGT.

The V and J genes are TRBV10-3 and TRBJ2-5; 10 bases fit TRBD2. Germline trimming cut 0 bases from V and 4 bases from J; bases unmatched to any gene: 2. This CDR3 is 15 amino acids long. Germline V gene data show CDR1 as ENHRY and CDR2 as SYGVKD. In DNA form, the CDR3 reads TGTGCCATCAGTGAGTCGCTAGCGGGGGCAGAGACCCAGTACTTC. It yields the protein CAISESLAGAETQYF.

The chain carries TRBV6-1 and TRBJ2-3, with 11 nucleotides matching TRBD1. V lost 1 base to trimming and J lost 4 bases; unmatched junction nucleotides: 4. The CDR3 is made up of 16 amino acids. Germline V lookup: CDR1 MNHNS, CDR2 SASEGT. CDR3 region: CASSEGTGGWADTQYF. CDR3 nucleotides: TGTGCCAGCAGTGAAGGGACAGGGGGCTGGGCAGATACGCAGTATTTT.

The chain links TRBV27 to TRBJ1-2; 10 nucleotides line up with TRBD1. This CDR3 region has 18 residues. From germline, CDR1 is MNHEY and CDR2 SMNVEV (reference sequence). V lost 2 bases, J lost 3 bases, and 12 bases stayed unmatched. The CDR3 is CASSLAGTGAAFYYGYTF. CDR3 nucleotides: TGTGCCAGCAGTTTAGCCGGGACAGGGGCCGCCTTTTACTATGGCTACACCTTC.

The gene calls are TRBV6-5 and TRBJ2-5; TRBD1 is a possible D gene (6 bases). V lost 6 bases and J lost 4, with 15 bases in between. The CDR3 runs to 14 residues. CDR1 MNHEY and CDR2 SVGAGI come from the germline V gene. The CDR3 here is CASSSGQLRETQYF. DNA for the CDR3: TGTGCCAGCAGCTCCGGACAGTTGCGAGAGACCCAGTACTTC.

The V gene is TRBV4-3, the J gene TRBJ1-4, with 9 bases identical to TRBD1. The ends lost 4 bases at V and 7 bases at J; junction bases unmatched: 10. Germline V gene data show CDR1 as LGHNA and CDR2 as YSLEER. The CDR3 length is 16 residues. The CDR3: CASSPGSGQGGEKLFF. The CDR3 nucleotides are TGCGCCAGCAGCCCAGGGTCGGGACAGGGCGGTGAAAAACTGTTTTTT.

The DNA for the CDR3 is TGTGCCAGCTCACCTTCTACAGGGGTCACTGAAGCTTTCTTT. This codes for CASSPSTGVTEAFF. The genes are TRBV18 and TRBJ1-1; TRBD1 agrees at 7 bases. The CDR3 is 14 residues long. Germline assignment: CDR1 KGHSH and CDR2 LQKENI. V dropped 3 bases and J dropped 4; count of bases not matched to a gene: 5.

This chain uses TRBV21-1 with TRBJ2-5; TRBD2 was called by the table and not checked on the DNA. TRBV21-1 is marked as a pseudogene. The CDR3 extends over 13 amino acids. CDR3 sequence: CASGLAGVATQYF. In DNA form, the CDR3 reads TGTGCCAGCGGACTAGCGGGAGTCGCGACCCAGTACTTC.

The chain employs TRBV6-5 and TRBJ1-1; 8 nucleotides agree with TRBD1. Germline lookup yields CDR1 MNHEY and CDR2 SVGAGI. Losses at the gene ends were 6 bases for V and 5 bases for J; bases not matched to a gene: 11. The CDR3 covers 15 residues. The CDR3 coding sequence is TGTGCCAGCAGCTACGGGACAGGTAAAGGGACTGAAGCTTTCTTT. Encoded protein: CASSYGTGKGTEAFF.

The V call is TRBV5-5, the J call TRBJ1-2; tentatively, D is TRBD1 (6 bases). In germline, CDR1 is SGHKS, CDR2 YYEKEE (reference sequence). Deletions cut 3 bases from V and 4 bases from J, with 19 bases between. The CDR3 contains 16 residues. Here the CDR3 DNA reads TGTGCCAGCAGCTCCTTCCGGGACAACAAGGCCTATGGCTACACCTTC. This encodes CASSSFRDNKAYGYTF.

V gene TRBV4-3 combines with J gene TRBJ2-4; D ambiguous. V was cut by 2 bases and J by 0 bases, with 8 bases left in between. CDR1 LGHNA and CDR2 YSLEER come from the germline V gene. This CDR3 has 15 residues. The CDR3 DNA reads TGCGCCAGCAGCCAATCCTCCGTAGCCAAAAACATTCAGTACTTC. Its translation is CASSQSSVAKNIQYF.

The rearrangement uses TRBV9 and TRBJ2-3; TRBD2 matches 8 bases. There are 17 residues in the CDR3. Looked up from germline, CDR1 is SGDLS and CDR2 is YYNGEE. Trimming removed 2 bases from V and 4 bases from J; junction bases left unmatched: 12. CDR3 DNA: TGTGCCAGCAGCGTTGGTAGCGGGGCCATGGGGGCAGATACGCAGTATTTT. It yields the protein CASSVGSGAMGADTQYF.

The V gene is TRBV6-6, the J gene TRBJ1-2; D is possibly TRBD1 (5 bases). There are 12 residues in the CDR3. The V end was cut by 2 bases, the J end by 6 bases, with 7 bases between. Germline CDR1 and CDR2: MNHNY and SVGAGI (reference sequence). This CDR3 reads CASSYSRDGYTF. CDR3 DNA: TGTGCCAGCAGTTACAGCAGGGATGGCTACACCTTC.

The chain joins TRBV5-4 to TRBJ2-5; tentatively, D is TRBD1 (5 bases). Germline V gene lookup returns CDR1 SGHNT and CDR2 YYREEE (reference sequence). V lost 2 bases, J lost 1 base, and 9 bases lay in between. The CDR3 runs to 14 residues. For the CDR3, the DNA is TGTGCCAGCAGCTTAGGGGTTTCCCAAGAGACCCAGTACTTC. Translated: CASSLGVSQETQYF.